Presented here are 12 T cell receptor beta chains from one specimen sequenced in a study of cytomegalovirus exposure and HLA in healthy donors. Vbeta (60) and Jbeta (13) primers were used in the PCR. Clones were read by immunoSEQ multiplex PCR, and TCRdb kept only the in-frame ones, dropping some. The table has about 170,000 clones, roughly 81% seen once. The sequenced sample consisted of PBMCs. These receptors originate from a woman aged 18-35 years in good health and CMV-seropositive.

The genes are TRBV6-4 and TRBJ2-2; 9 nucleotides line up with TRBD1. The CDR3 length is 15 residues. Germline V gene data show CDR1 as MRHNA and CDR2 as SNTAGT. Unmatched junction bases numbered 1, after V lost 2 bases and J lost 3 bases. DNA for the CDR3: TGTGCCAGCAGTGACGGGGACAGGGACACCGGGGAGCTGTTTTTT. This sequence encodes CASSDGDRDTGELFF.

The chain carries TRBV5-4 and TRBJ2-1; 8 nucleotides agree with TRBD2. The J segment lost 4 bases and the V segment lost 7 bases, leaving 10 bases of the junction unmatched. CDR1 is SGHNT, CDR2 YYREEE, per germline (reference sequence). The CDR3 length is 15 residues. The CDR3 nucleotides are TGTGCCAGCGGACTTCTCGGGGGGGGTTACAATGAGCAGTTCTTC. Its protein product is CASGLLGGGYNEQFF.

The J gene is TRBJ2-5, the V gene TRBV7-6; 7 nucleotides align to TRBD1. The length of the CDR3 is 15 residues. CDR1 and CDR2 (germline): SGHVS, FNYEAQ. J was trimmed by 3 bases and V by 5 bases; bases with no gene match: 9. CDR3 sequence (DNA): TGTGCCAGCAGCCACAACCTTGGACAGGAAGAGACCCAGTACTTC. Its protein is CASSHNLGQEETQYF.

The CDR3 region is CASSPGGRGKQETQYF. CDR3 coding DNA: TGCGCCAGCAGCCCCGGAGGCAGGGGTAAGCAAGAGACCCAGTACTTC. J is TRBJ2-5 and V is TRBV4-1, with D possibly TRBD1 on 6 matching bases. This CDR3 spans 16 amino acids. Germline CDR1 is MGHRA and CDR2 is YSYEKL. Trimming shortened V by 4 bases and J by 2 bases, and 17 bases separated the two germline ends.

The chain couples TRBV5-4 to TRBJ2-1; D ambiguous. Germline-derived CDR1 and CDR2 are SGHNT and YYREEE (reference sequence). The CDR3 has 14 amino acids. Trimming pared 0 bases from V and 0 bases from J, leaving 4 bases between. The CDR3 region is CASSLVSSYNEQFF. CDR3 bases: TGTGCCAGCAGCTTGGTTAGCTCCTACAATGAGCAGTTCTTC.

J is TRBJ2-5 and V is TRBV5-1, with 10 bases fitting TRBD2. CDR3 length: 16 amino acids. The J segment lost 5 bases and the V segment lost 0 bases, leaving 7 bases of the junction unmatched. The germline V gene encodes CDR1 SGHRS and CDR2 YFSETQ. CDR3 in DNA: TGCGCCAGCAGCTTGGGGAGCGGGGGGGCGTTTGAGACCCAGTACTTC. It is translated as CASSLGSGGAFETQYF.

The rearrangement joins TRBV6-1 to TRBJ1-2; maybe TRBD1 (6 bases). V dropped 6 bases and J dropped 2 bases, with 10 bases sitting between them. The CDR3 is 13 residues long. The germline V gene has CDR1 MNHNS and CDR2 SASEGT. DNA for the CDR3: TGTGCCAGCAGCCCCGGACAGAACTATGGCTACACCTTC. It encodes CASSPGQNYGYTF.

This chain uses TRBV4-3 with TRBJ2-2; TRBD2 is a possible D gene (7 bases). CDR1 is LGHNA and CDR2 is YSLEER in the germline V gene. V shed 4 bases and J shed 3 bases, with 15 bases lying between them. The CDR3 consists of 16 residues. The CDR3 sequence is CASSRGGAVDTGELFF. The DNA for the CDR3 is TGCGCCAGCAGCCGAGGGGGGGCAGTTGACACCGGGGAGCTGTTTTTT.

This chain connects TRBV18 to TRBJ2-7; TRBD1 matches 7 bases. This CDR3 spans 15 amino acids. Germline V lookup: CDR1 KGHSH, CDR2 LQKENI. V lost 4 bases, J lost 0 bases, and 6 bases stayed unmatched. Written as DNA, the CDR3 is TGTGCCAGCTCACGGGGGACAGAGATCTCCTACGAGCAGTACTTC. As protein: CASSRGTEISYEQYF.

The rearrangement uses TRBV5-1 and TRBJ2-3; 8 positions agree with TRBD2. Germline CDR1 reads SGHRS; CDR2 reads YFSETQ. J gave up 0 bases and V 4 bases, and 7 bases lay outside the gene matches. The CDR3 contains 16 residues. This chain's CDR3 is CASSPGTRLSTDTQYF. Written as DNA, the CDR3 is TGCGCCAGCAGCCCCGGGACTAGACTTAGCACAGATACGCAGTATTTT. The full variable domain, completed using reference TRBV5-1 and TRBJ2-3, is KAGVTQTPRYLIKTRGQQVTLSCSPISGHRSVSWYQQTPGQGLQFLFEYFSETQRNKGNFPGRFSGRQFSNSRSEMNVSTLELGDSALYLCASSPGTRLSTDTQYFGPGTRLTVL.

This chain connects TRBV19 to TRBJ1-5; the D gene is possibly TRBD1 (5 bases). Germline CDR1 is LNHDA and CDR2 is SQIVND (reference sequence). This CDR3 comprises 18 residues. Trimming removed 1 base at V and 4 bases at J, with 20 bases between. CDR3 amino acids: CASSIGGQMSRGNQPQHF. Here the CDR3 DNA reads TGTGCCAGTAGTATAGGAGGCCAAATGTCACGGGGGAATCAGCCCCAGCATTTT.

The chain is built from TRBV4-3 and TRBJ2-2, with D possibly being TRBD2 (5 bases). The CDR3 loop spans 16 amino acids. With 1 base removed from V and 9 bases from J, the gap between germline ends came to 18 bases. CDR1 and CDR2 (germline): LGHNA, YSLEER. The CDR3 sequence is CASSQGSPGYRRELFF. The CDR3 region has the DNA TGCGCCAGCAGCCAAGGTTCGCCGGGGTATCGCCGGGAGCTGTTTTTT.